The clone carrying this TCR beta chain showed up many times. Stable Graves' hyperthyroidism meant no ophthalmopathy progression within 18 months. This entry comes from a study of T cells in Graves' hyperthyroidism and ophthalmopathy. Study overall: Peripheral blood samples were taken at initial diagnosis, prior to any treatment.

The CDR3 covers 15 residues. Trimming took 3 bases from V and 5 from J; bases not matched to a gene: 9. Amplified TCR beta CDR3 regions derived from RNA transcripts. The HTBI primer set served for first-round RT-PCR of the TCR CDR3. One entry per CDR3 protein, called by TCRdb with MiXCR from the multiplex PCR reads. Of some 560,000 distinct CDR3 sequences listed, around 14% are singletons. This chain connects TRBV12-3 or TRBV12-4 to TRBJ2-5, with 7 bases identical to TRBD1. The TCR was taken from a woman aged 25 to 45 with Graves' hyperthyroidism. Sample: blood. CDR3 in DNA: TGTGCCAGCAGTTTCACAGGGGTCCGGGGCGAGACCCAGTACTTC. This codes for CASSFTGVRGETQYF.